This T cell receptor (beta chain) was identified during a study of cytomegalovirus exposure and HLA in healthy donors. With 60 Vbeta and 13 Jbeta primers, the PCR was carried out. The protocol was immunoSEQ multiplex PCR, while the TCRdb copy is restricted to in-frame clones and leaves out a portion. Altogether 30,000 to 40,000 clones are present, roughly 88% being singletons, with the ten largest covering 11%. Losses at the gene ends were 2 bases for V and 3 bases for J; bases not matched to a gene: 3. This CDR3 region has 15 residues. In germline, CDR1 is LGHNA, CDR2 YNFKEQ. The study, taken as a whole, reports: Data from an earlier analysis indicated that most TCR beta V segments were productive either about 87% or about 30% of the time. There were several of the most significant clusters that appeared linked to common viral pathogens in a later analysis. Reportedly, HLA-A and HLA-B alleles of most subjects were accurately predicted from TCR beta.

Points on this clone: Its antigen remains unidentified.

Input material: PBMCs. The genes are TRBV4-2 and TRBJ1-4; 7 bases are a match to TRBD1. The source of this sequence is a middle-aged woman in good health and CMV-seropositive. The CDR3 region has the DNA TGTGCCAGCAGCCAAAGGGGACAGTCTAATGAAAAACTGTTTTTT. The encoded protein is CASSQRGQSNEKLFF.